A selection of T cell receptor beta chains follows, all from one sample in a study of response to subunit inactivated influenza vaccine. TCRdb analysed the RT-PCR reads with MiXCR anew, one entry per CDR3 protein. The sample includes fewer than 600,000 distinct CDR3 sequences, around 7.7% of them seen just once. Sample: PBMCs from blood, taken about 23 months after vaccination. All receptors derive from a man between 50 and 70 years old who received an inactivated influenza vaccine. Both conserved end residues are part of each CDR3. Each record gives: CDR3 length, V gene, CDR3 protein.

cdr3_length: 15; v_call: TRBV5-1; cdr3_aa: CASSTSTGGPYEQFF
cdr3_length: 15; v_call: TRBV20-1; cdr3_aa: CSARDPRSSGNTIYF
cdr3_length: 17; v_call: TRBV27; cdr3_aa: CASSLSSLADSSYEQYF
cdr3_length: 13; v_call: TRBV29-1; cdr3_aa: CSVVERSSYEQYF
cdr3_length: 13; v_call: TRBV6-4; cdr3_aa: CASSDSPIDEQFF
cdr3_length: 16; v_call: TRBV20-1; cdr3_aa: CSARDLRTSGQETQYF
cdr3_length: 14; v_call: TRBV11-2; cdr3_aa: CASSLADTTYEQYF
cdr3_length: 16; v_call: TRBV7-9; cdr3_aa: CASTLEGFYSGNTIYF
cdr3_length: 14; v_call: TRBV12-3/TRBV12-4; cdr3_aa: CASSRTGYNEKLFF
cdr3_length: 13; v_call: TRBV7-9; cdr3_aa: CASSLAQGQAQYF
cdr3_length: 15; v_call: TRBV7-2; cdr3_aa: CASSLGGIRDNEQFF
cdr3_length: 16; v_call: TRBV9; cdr3_aa: CASSPTGDAGLGRYTF
cdr3_length: 15; v_call: TRBV27; cdr3_aa: CASTSARRTDNEQFF
cdr3_length: 15; v_call: TRBV28; cdr3_aa: CASSLVGTNSQPQHF
cdr3_length: 16; v_call: TRBV5-4; cdr3_aa: CASSPLGGGTSNEQFF
cdr3_length: 15; v_call: TRBV12-3/TRBV12-4; cdr3_aa: CASSRRRGTTYEQYF
cdr3_length: 18; v_call: TRBV7-8; cdr3_aa: CASSLPRDRAANTGELFF
cdr3_length: 14; v_call: TRBV7-9; cdr3_aa: CASTFTRGDTEAFF
cdr3_length: 16; v_call: TRBV7-9; cdr3_aa: CASSLDRVLNTGELFF
cdr3_length: 16; v_call: TRBV4-2; cdr3_aa: CASSQDGGLATDTQYF
cdr3_length: 14; v_call: TRBV20-1; cdr3_aa: CSQLGSGRMKEQYF
cdr3_length: 14; v_call: TRBV5-1; cdr3_aa: CASSWTGIGNEQYF
cdr3_length: 15; v_call: TRBV7-2; cdr3_aa: CASSLALDINYGYTF
cdr3_length: 14; v_call: TRBV11-1; cdr3_aa: CASSGQGGTGELFF
cdr3_length: 21; v_call: TRBV3-1; cdr3_aa: CASSPYIILAGGPRSTDTQYF
cdr3_length: 13; v_call: TRBV4-2; cdr3_aa: CASSADGGNEQFF
cdr3_length: 12; v_call: TRBV6-5; cdr3_aa: CASSLDLVKQYF
cdr3_length: 15; v_call: TRBV28; cdr3_aa: CASSLTQGGKAEAFF
cdr3_length: 13; v_call: TRBV20-1; cdr3_aa: CSLTRGSQETQYF
cdr3_length: 15; v_call: TRBV5-1; cdr3_aa: CASSLAGTSAETQYF
cdr3_length: 16; v_call: TRBV7-8; cdr3_aa: CASSVSTGGSGNTIYF
cdr3_length: 13; v_call: TRBV10-3; cdr3_aa: CAISDQQGTEAFF
cdr3_length: 20; v_call: TRBV12-3/TRBV12-4; cdr3_aa: CASSHPGLAGASSSYNEQFF
cdr3_length: 13; v_call: TRBV20-1; cdr3_aa: CSARDTNLYEQYF
cdr3_length: 14; v_call: TRBV20-1; cdr3_aa: CSATRDRDWEPQHF
cdr3_length: 16; v_call: TRBV20-1; cdr3_aa: CSARDFGASSYNEQFF
cdr3_length: 16; v_call: TRBV23-1; cdr3_aa: CASSICGRGTASEQYF
cdr3_length: 13; v_call: TRBV6-1; cdr3_aa: CASSPDRALRLDF
cdr3_length: 14; v_call: TRBV20-1; cdr3_aa: CSAQGGLVTNIQYF
cdr3_length: 15; v_call: TRBV12-3/TRBV12-4; cdr3_aa: CASTPAGLARDTQYF
cdr3_length: 13; v_call: TRBV20-1; cdr3_aa: CSAPPHSTDTQYF
cdr3_length: 13; v_call: TRBV5-6; cdr3_aa: CAIGRGGLYEQYF
cdr3_length: 14; v_call: TRBV27; cdr3_aa: CASSSGLGKGEQYF
cdr3_length: 15; v_call: TRBV4-3; cdr3_aa: CASSPVLLAGVEQFF
cdr3_length: 12; v_call: TRBV3-1; cdr3_aa: CASSLPGGGQYF
cdr3_length: 16; v_call: TRBV4-2; cdr3_aa: CASSQGTEYLQETQYF
cdr3_length: 19; v_call: TRBV4-1; cdr3_aa: CASSNAGTGLLRASYEQYF
cdr3_length: 14; v_call: TRBV12-3/TRBV12-4; cdr3_aa: CASSFQGGGETQYF
cdr3_length: 16; v_call: TRBV10-3; cdr3_aa: CAISESGKFFSYEQYF
cdr3_length: 16; v_call: TRBV18; cdr3_aa: CASSSMTGSTNEKLFF
cdr3_length: 14; v_call: TRBV4-3; cdr3_aa: CASSQGLKQETQYF
cdr3_length: 12; v_call: TRBV7-9; cdr3_aa: CASSLGGDIQYF
cdr3_length: 14; v_call: TRBV12-3/TRBV12-4; cdr3_aa: CASSTGTKRGFQYF
cdr3_length: 17; v_call: TRBV6-5; cdr3_aa: CASSYSFKVRGRTEAFF
cdr3_length: 13; v_call: TRBV5-1; cdr3_aa: CASTRGGFNEQFF
cdr3_length: 13; v_call: TRBV5-6; cdr3_aa: CASSPTRASPQFF
cdr3_length: 13; v_call: TRBV2; cdr3_aa: CASKGSNTGELFF